Listed here are 11 T cell receptor beta chains from one sample, sequenced in a study of cytotoxic CD8 clonotypes in ibrutinib-treated CLL. Sequencing was performed with immunoSEQ multiplex PCR; in TCRdb, only in-frame clones are kept and a portion is missing. The top ten hold 26% of the sample, which has about 21,000 clones, roughly 72% seen once. The source was PBMCs, collected before ibrutinib treatment. These receptor sequences come from a human donor with chronic lymphocytic leukemia.

The chain has TRBV4-2 and TRBJ2-1; 7 nucleotides agree with TRBD2. This CDR3 is built from 15 residues. J was trimmed by 4 bases and V by 1 base; bases with no gene match: 4. CDR1 is LGHNA and CDR2 is YNFKEQ in the germline V gene. The CDR3: CASSQGAGRYNEQFF. In nucleotides, the CDR3 is TGTGCCAGCAGCCAAGGAGCGGGAAGATACAATGAGCAGTTCTTC.

This clone occurred once. This chain joins TRBV7-7 and TRBJ2-1; D not certain. Germline values: CDR1 SSHAT, CDR2 FNYEAQ (reference sequence). The CDR3 consists of 14 residues. The V gene lost 5 bases and the J gene lost 3 bases, with 11 bases spanning the gap. CDR3 residues: CASSPRAGYNEQFF. As DNA, the CDR3 is TGTGCCAGCAGCCCCCGTGCTGGCTACAATGAGCAGTTCTTC.

The gene calls are TRBV28 and TRBJ2-3, with 7 nucleotides matching TRBD2. The CDR3 covers 14 residues. The trim removed 6 bases at V and 0 bases at J, leaving 3 bases unmatched. Germline V lookup: CDR1 MDHEN, CDR2 SYDVKM. CDR3 DNA: TGTGCCAGCAGGAGCGGGACTAGCACAGATACGCAGTATTTT. This codes for CASRSGTSTDTQYF.

This chain connects TRBV6-6 to TRBJ2-3, with D possibly matching TRBD2 (6 bases). Germline V CDR1 and CDR2: MNHNY, SVGAGI (reference sequence). This CDR3 is built from 16 residues. Trimming took off 8 bases at V and 4 bases at J, with 22 bases between the two ends. CDR3 bases: TGTGCCAGCCCCACCCAGCCTAGCGCGAACCCAGATACGCAGTATTTT. Its protein product is CASPTQPSANPDTQYF.

The chain combines TRBV19 with TRBJ1-4; D call uncertain. V was pared by 4 bases and J by 4 bases, with 13 bases between. The CDR3 runs 15 residues. CDR1 and CDR2 from the germline V gene are LNHDA and SQIVND (reference sequence). CDR3 residues: CASSTPKGLNEKLFF. The CDR3 DNA is TGTGCCAGTAGTACCCCCAAAGGGCTTAATGAAAAACTGTTTTTT.

J is TRBJ2-7 and V is TRBV19; 10 bases map to TRBD1. This CDR3 contains 15 residues. CDR1 and CDR2 from the germline V gene are LNHDA and SQIVND (reference sequence). V shed 1 base and J 6 bases; nucleotides not matched to a gene: 6. This CDR3 reads CASSIVGTGVAEQYF. The CDR3 DNA is TGTGCCAGTAGTATAGTAGGGACAGGGGTGGCCGAGCAGTACTTC.

About this clone: Mismatch with germline at one junction end may stem from a read error. The V call is TRBV18, the J call TRBJ2-3; 11 bases agree with TRBD2. In germline, CDR1 is KGHSH, CDR2 LQKENI. The CDR3 totals 17 residues. The CDR3 DNA follows: TGTGCCAGCTCACCACGGGCTCTAGCGGGAGGCACGGATACGCAGTATTTT. Translation: CASSPRALAGGTDTQYF.

The rearrangement links TRBV6-5 to TRBJ1-4; D might be TRBD1 (6 bases). Germline V gene sequence: CDR1 MNHEY, CDR2 SVGAGI. The CDR3 runs to 15 residues. Trimming removed 5 bases at V and 8 bases at J, with 18 bases between. The CDR3 DNA is TGTGCCAGCAGTGCACTACAGGGAGGGAAGGAAAAACTGTTTTTT. Translated: CASSALQGGKEKLFF.

This clone was counted only a few times. The chain employs TRBV6-1 and TRBJ2-1; TRBD1 might be the D (6 bases). Germline loops: CDR1 MNHNS, CDR2 SASEGT. This CDR3 comprises 13 residues. Trimming removed 3 bases at V and 11 bases at J, with 14 bases between. CDR3 sequence: CASSDFETGKQFF. CDR3 nucleotide sequence: TGTGCCAGCAGTGACTTCGAAACAGGGAAGCAGTTCTTC.

Only a few counts were recorded for this clone. The rearrangement uses TRBV6-5 and TRBJ1-5; D not resolved. V gave up 6 bases and J gave up 1 base, with 7 bases separating them. Germline CDR1 is MNHEY and CDR2 is SVGAGI. This CDR3 has 13 amino acids. Here the CDR3 reads CASSPASNQPQHF. The CDR3, as DNA: TGTGCCAGCAGCCCGGCCAGCAATCAGCCCCAGCATTTT.

J is TRBJ1-5 and V is TRBV19; no clear D gene. This CDR3 spans 13 amino acids. The germline gives CDR1 LNHDA, CDR2 SQIVND (reference sequence). The V end was cut by 5 bases, the J end by 4 bases, with 9 bases between. In DNA, the CDR3 is TGTGCCAGTAGTCAATCCTTAAATCAGCCCCAGCATTTT. Its translation is CASSQSLNQPQHF.